Below, 25 T cell receptor beta chains from the same sample are listed, as sequenced in a study of T cell repertoires in cytomegalovirus infection (dated by TCRdb to between 2017 and 2020). The instrument given in TCRdb is Illumina HiSeq 1500. TCRdb's own reprocessing of the public reads used fastp at Q25 and MiXCR and kept productive beta chains. CDR3 protein sequences are deduplicated, and each keeps its most common genes and DNA. Present in this sample are over 120,000 distinct CDR3 sequences, about 32% of which were seen just once. 45% to 60% of the sample comes from the top ten. The antigens for these receptors are not known. The meaning of the sample's treatment or condition label: in vitro stimulation with specific CMV peptide epitopes to enrich CMV-specific T cells. The sequencing here drew on CD8+ T cells from cultured PBMCs, taken from culture after CMV antigen stimulation. All receptors come from a human donor in good health (CMV status not recorded). Some clones in this sample may be carry-over from other donors' samples.

This clonotype was observed a handful of times. The V call is TRBV6-5, the J call TRBJ2-2; weak D call: TRBD1 (5 bases). Germline V gives CDR1 MNHEY, CDR2 SVGAGI. The V and J ends lost 2 bases and 4 bases respectively, with 8 bases between them. This CDR3 comprises 14 residues. Here the CDR3 reads CASSYGAATGELFF. DNA of the CDR3: TGTGCCAGCAGTTACGGGGCAGCCACCGGGGAGCTGTTTTTT.

This clonotype occurred many times. The chain employs TRBV12-3 or TRBV12-4 and TRBJ1-4; D gene unclear. The CDR3 length is 14 residues. Trimming removed 2 bases from V and 5 bases from J, with 9 bases in between. Here the CDR3 DNA reads TGTGCCAGCAGTTTACATGGCGTGAATGAAAAACTGTTTTTT. Translation: CASSLHGVNEKLFF.

This chain joins TRBV29-1 and TRBJ2-1; 7 bases fit TRBD1. The CDR3 is made up of 15 amino acids. After removal of 6 bases from V and 7 bases from J, the junction contained 15 bases not matched to a gene. CDR1 SQVTM and CDR2 ANQGSEA come from the germline V gene. The CDR3 region is CSVLYLQGPVNEQFF. Written as DNA, the CDR3 is TGCAGCGTCCTCTATCTACAGGGGCCTGTTAATGAGCAGTTCTTC.

This clonotype was counted at least ten times. This sequence joins TRBV4-1 and TRBJ1-3; D might be TRBD1 (6 bases). Germline loops: CDR1 MGHRA, CDR2 YSYEKL. The CDR3 spans 15 residues. Trimming took off 0 bases at V and 3 bases at J, with 9 bases between the two ends. CDR3 nucleotides: TGCGCCAGCAGCCAAGAGGGGACACGTGGAAACACCATATATTTT. Translated: CASSQEGTRGNTIYF.

This clonotype was picked up a small number of times. The chain carries TRBV28 and TRBJ1-1; 7 nucleotides line up with TRBD1. This CDR3 region has 17 residues. Germline V CDR1 and CDR2: MDHEN, SYDVKM. The V gene end was trimmed by 3 bases and the J gene end by 0 bases; junction bases not matched to a gene: 10. The CDR3 spells CASSFRQGFTMNTEAFF. The CDR3 DNA follows: TGTGCCAGCAGTTTCCGACAGGGATTTACCATGAACACTGAAGCTTTCTTT.

V is TRBV9 and J is TRBJ1-3, with 10 bases fitting TRBD1. CDR3 size: 16 residues. The V gene end was trimmed by 3 bases and the J gene end by 2 bases; junction bases not matched to a gene: 5. Germline V lookup: CDR1 SGDLS, CDR2 YYNGEE. In nucleotides, the CDR3 is TGTGCCAGCAGCGCGTCCGACAGGGGGCCTGGAAACACCATATATTTT. This encodes CASSASDRGPGNTIYF. The variable domain in full, with the rest retrieved from reference TRBV9 and TRBJ1-3, is DSGVTQTPKHLITATGQRVTLRCSPRSGDLSVYWYQQSLDQGLQFLIQYYNGEERAKGNILERFSAQQFPDLHSELNLSSLELGDSALYFCASSASDRGPGNTIYFGEGSWLTVV.

This clonotype was observed at least ten times. The chain recombines TRBV5-1 with TRBJ2-7; the D gene is possibly TRBD1 (5 bases). In germline, CDR1 is SGHRS, CDR2 YFSETQ. The CDR3 totals 12 residues. Trimming pared 4 bases from V and 3 bases from J, leaving 8 bases between. CDR3 sequence reads: CASSPGFYEQYF. In nucleotides, the CDR3 is TGCGCCAGCAGCCCAGGGTTCTACGAGCAGTACTTC.

The chain carries TRBV7-3 and TRBJ1-1; TRBD1 might be the D (5 bases). Germline values: CDR1 SGHTA, CDR2 FQGTGA. This CDR3 has 15 residues. V lost 2 bases, J lost 0 bases, and 10 bases lay in between. The CDR3 coding sequence is TGTGCCAGCAGCTTACGGGGGAACATGAACACTGAAGCTTTCTTT. This translates into CASSLRGNMNTEAFF.

This clonotype was picked up many times. The rearrangement joins TRBV7-9 to TRBJ2-3; tentatively, D is TRBD1 (6 bases). Trimming took off 7 bases at V and 2 bases at J, with 16 bases between the two ends. The CDR3 runs 15 residues. The V gene's germline CDR1 is SEHNR and CDR2 FQNEAQ (reference sequence). The CDR3 sequence: CASTRTGTTTDTQYF. DNA of the CDR3: TGTGCCAGCACCAGAACCGGGACAACCACAGATACGCAGTATTTT.

The V gene is TRBV20-1, the J gene TRBJ2-7; 7 positions agree with TRBD1. V was pared by 1 base and J by 0 bases, with 9 bases of the junction left unmatched. There are 16 residues in the CDR3. The germline CDR1 and CDR2 sequences are DFQATT and SNEGSKA (reference sequence). The CDR3 nucleotides read TGCAGTGCTAGAGTGGTGGGGACAGTCCACTCCTACGAGCAGTACTTC. This translates into CSARVVGTVHSYEQYF.

J is TRBJ1-4 and V is TRBV12-3 or TRBV12-4; D possibly corresponds to TRBD1 (6 bases). V was trimmed by 7 bases and J by 7 bases, leaving 19 bases between them. The CDR3 is 15 amino acids. The CDR3 coding sequence is TGTGCCAGCAACCTGACCGGGGGGCGGACTGAAAAACTGTTTTTT. This encodes CASNLTGGRTEKLFF.

The gene calls are TRBV7-9 and TRBJ2-3; D is possibly TRBD2 (5 bases). The CDR3 runs 15 residues. V was shortened by 7 bases and J by 0 bases, with 14 bases between the two germline ends. CDR1 is SEHNR, CDR2 FQNEAQ, per germline (reference sequence). CDR3 in amino acids: CASISDYPSTDTQYF. The CDR3 bases are TGTGCCAGCATCTCCGACTACCCTAGCACAGATACGCAGTATTTT.

V and J are TRBV10-3 and TRBJ2-3; weak D call: TRBD2 (5 bases). V was cut by 4 bases and J by 2 bases, with 10 bases left in between. Germline-derived CDR1 and CDR2 are ENHRY and SYGVKD. The CDR3 contains 14 residues. The CDR3 DNA follows: TGTGCCATCAGTGCTGGACTTTTCACAGATACGCAGTATTTT. It specifies CAISAGLFTDTQYF.

The genes are TRBV28 and TRBJ1-5; D call uncertain. The CDR3 spans 17 residues. V dropped 5 bases and J dropped 0 bases, with 17 bases sitting between them. Germline loops: CDR1 MDHEN, CDR2 SYDVKM. CDR3 in DNA: TGTGCCAGCAGTACACTCATGGGGAGGACTAGCAATCAGCCCCAGCATTTT. It specifies CASSTLMGRTSNQPQHF.

This clonotype has ten or more counts. The chain joins TRBV14 to TRBJ2-6; 8 positions match TRBD2. Germline assignment: CDR1 SGHDN and CDR2 FVKESK. This CDR3 has 17 residues. Trimming removed 0 bases from V and 3 bases from J; junction bases left unmatched: 4. The CDR3, as DNA: TGTGCCAGCAGCCAAGAATTAGCGGGGTATGGGGCCAACGTCCTGACTTTC. Protein product: CASSQELAGYGANVLTF. The full variable domain, its missing parts supplied by reference TRBV14 and TRBJ2-6, is EAGVTQFPSHSVIEKGQTVTLRCDPISGHDNLYWYRRVMGKEIKFLLHFVKESKQDESGMPNNRFLAERTGGTYSTLKVQPAELEDSGVYFCASSQELAGYGANVLTFGAGSRLTVL.

This clonotype appeared many times. The genes are TRBV12-3 or TRBV12-4 and TRBJ1-2; D perhaps matches TRBD1 (5 bases). This CDR3 is built from 16 residues. Trimming left V 2 bases short and J 4 bases short, with 17 bases between. The CDR3 coding sequence is TGTGCCAGCAGTTTAAGTATGAGGGGTTCTACCTATGGCTACACCTTC. Encoded protein: CASSLSMRGSTYGYTF.

This clonotype was recorded many times. The CDR3 is CASSQDLGSMNTEAFF. In DNA form, the CDR3 reads TGTGCCAGCAGCCAAGATCTGGGCAGCATGAACACTGAAGCTTTCTTT. The chain combines TRBV4-2 with TRBJ1-1; D is unresolved. Germline CDR1 LGHNA, CDR2 YNFKEQ. With 0 bases removed from V and 0 bases from J, the gap between germline ends came to 11 bases. The CDR3 is 16 amino acids.

V usage is TRBV24-1 and J usage is TRBJ2-1, with D tentatively TRBD2 (6 bases). V was clipped by 4 bases and J by 4 bases, with 10 bases between them. The V gene's germline CDR1 is KGHDR and CDR2 SFDVKD. The CDR3 sequence is 14 residues long. CDR3 in DNA: TGTGCCACCAGTGACGGGACTCCGTACAATGAGCAGTTCTTC. Translated: CATSDGTPYNEQFF.

This clonotype was observed many times. The V and J genes are TRBV27 and TRBJ2-3, with 15 bases fitting TRBD2. With V trimmed by 6 bases and J by 5 bases, 9 bases remained unmatched. The CDR3 has 17 amino acids. Germline-derived CDR1 and CDR2 are MNHEY and SMNVEV (reference sequence). CDR3 loop: CASSTPGLAGGRDTQYF. CDR3 coding DNA: TGTGCCAGCAGCACTCCGGGACTAGCGGGGGGTAGAGATACGCAGTATTTT.

This clonotype has more than one count but fewer than ten. In DNA, the CDR3 is TGTGCCAGCACCCCCCCAGGGAGATTATACGAGCAGTACTTC. It yields the protein CASTPPGRLYEQYF. The gene calls are TRBV7-9 and TRBJ2-7, with D perhaps matching TRBD1 or TRBD2 (5 bases each). Trimming pared 7 bases from V and 4 bases from J, leaving 17 bases between. Germline V gene sequence: CDR1 SEHNR, CDR2 FQNEAQ (reference sequence). The CDR3 covers 14 residues. The entire variable domain, with the rest obtained from reference TRBV7-9 and TRBJ2-7, is as follows: DTGVSQNPRHKITKRGQNVTFRCDPISEHNRLYWYRQTLGQGPEFLTYFQNEAQLEKSRLLSDRFSAERPKGSFSTLEIQRTEQGDSAMYLCASTPPGRLYEQYFGPGTRLTVT.

The V call is TRBV7-6, the J call TRBJ2-3; D may correspond to TRBD1 or TRBD2 (5 bases each). Germline V gene sequence: CDR1 SGHVS, CDR2 FNYEAQ. The V and J ends lost 5 bases and 0 bases respectively, with 15 bases between them. The CDR3 extends over 16 amino acids. The CDR3 bases are TGTGCCAGCAGCCTCAGAACAGAGGGGAGCACAGATACGCAGTATTTT. Translating gives CASSLRTEGSTDTQYF.

About this clonotype: The conserved closing phenylalanine or tryptophan is absent in this CDR3, likely reflecting a read error. The chain is built from TRBV4-1 and TRBJ1-4, with D hard to call. The germline V and J ends were trimmed by 1 base and 6 bases, with 9 bases remaining between them. Per the germline V gene, CDR1 is MGHRA and CDR2 is YSYEKL. The CDR3 is 14 amino acids. The CDR3 DNA follows: TGCGCCAGCAGCCAAGCGGCGGGAGATGAAAAACTGTTTTTG. Encoded protein: CASSQAAGDEKLFL.

This clonotype has a count of ten or more. The chain links TRBV7-2 to TRBJ2-2; 9 nucleotides agree with TRBD2. CDR1 SGHTA and CDR2 FQGNSA come from the germline V gene. V was pared by 2 bases and J by 4 bases, with 14 bases of the junction left unmatched. The CDR3 contains 19 residues. The CDR3 bases are TGTGCCAGCAGCTTATTACAGGCGGGGGGGCCGGCTTCCACCGGGGAGCTGTTTTTT. Its protein is CASSLLQAGGPASTGELFF.

As to this clonotype: This may come from a read error, since a much larger clone is one base off. The limits of the CDR3 on the DNA are not certain, so only TCRdb's listed CDR3 is given. J is TRBJ2-7 and V is TRBV12-3 or TRBV12-4. The CDR3 sequence runs 13 residues, both termini included. CDR3 protein: CASIFGSDYEQYF.

The sample holds a few counts of this clonotype. This sequence joins TRBV15 and TRBJ2-3; 8 positions match TRBD2. Unmatched junction bases numbered 17, after V lost 5 bases and J lost 4 bases. CDR1 LNHNV and CDR2 YYDKDF come from the germline V gene (reference sequence). The CDR3 loop spans 18 amino acids. CDR3 coding DNA: TGTGCCACCAGCGCCCAACCGGCCGGGACTAGAAACCCAGATACGCAGTATTTT. Residues: CATSAQPAGTRNPDTQYF.